This TCR beta chain derives from a study of CD8 T cells in ankylosing spondylitis listed by TCRdb under 2017. About the full investigation: The study set out to find disease-linked TCR variants by profiling T cell receptor beta repertoires in ankylosing spondylitis patients and healthy donors. The full study cohort was made up of 25 ankylosing spondylitis patients and roughly 100 healthy donors. Samples of peripheral blood were taken, and for ankylosing spondylitis patients, synovial fluid was collected as well.

The instrument given in TCRdb is Illumina HiSeq 2500. Quantitative 5'-RACE with molecular barcodes was used to prepare TCR beta libraries. Regarding the original processing steps: A new computational method, built on a probabilistic model of VDJ rearrangement, was used to identify disease-linked TCR variants. TCRdb's own reprocessing of the public reads used fastp at Q25 and MiXCR and kept productive beta chains. Rows with a matching CDR3 protein are joined into one entry that keeps the most common DNA and genes. For this entry, the V and J calls and clone size follow TCRdb and not the study's own pipeline. The sample table contains fewer than 400,000 distinct CDR3 sequences; only one count was recorded for approximately 20% of them. Of the sample, around 16% falls within the top ten clones. Findings and caveats that apply to the study as a whole: The disease-linked clones had a CD8+ phenotype and were found at relatively low frequencies in peripheral blood. Some motif variants were previously reported in synovial fluid and blood of reactive arthritis patients, suggesting common disease-initiation mechanisms. A TCR beta motif made up of about eight highly homologous amino acid variants appeared to be characteristic of blood from ankylosing spondylitis patients. The disease-linked clones were reported to be significantly enriched in matched synovial fluid samples from ankylosing spondylitis patients.

The germline V gene provides CDR1 SGHDN and CDR2 FVKESK. The CDR3, from cysteine to phenylalanine, totals 17 residues. Just CDR3 DNA is preserved here, 51 bases in frame from base 1. V is reduced by 4 bases and J by 3 bases, leaving a spacing of 22 bases between them. This clonotype was observed many times. Its binding antigen is unknown. No clone much larger than this one lies a single base away; base qualities are absent. This chain joins TRBV14 to TRBJ2-7; the D region possibly corresponds to TRBD1 (6 bases align). The sequenced sample was blood, either unsorted or a sorted T cell fraction (not recorded which). The receptor was isolated from a male donor with ankylosing spondylitis. The nucleotide sequence is given as TGTGCCAGCAGCCTTACATATACGGGACATAAAGACTACGAGCAGTACTTC. Its coded protein is CASSLTYTGHKDYEQYF.